A selection of T cell receptor beta chains follows, all from one sample in a study of technical replicates of blood from a few donors. The data were produced by immunoSEQ multiplex PCR, yet TCRdb's version contains in-frame clones alone and is incomplete. This table holds about 94,000 clones, 95% found once. The sequenced sample was T cells isolated from PBMCs. Receptors originate from a human donor in good health. CDR3s include the opening cysteine and the closing phenylalanine or tryptophan. Each record gives: CDR3 DNA, CDR3 protein, CDR3 length, J gene, clone size, V gene, D gene. A D gene is named only where the DNA matches it firmly. Clone size is not always given. Where it is, it says once, few, many or a class for expanded clones.

CDR3nt: TGTGCCAGCAGCCAAGCACCTACTGTCGAGCAGTACTTC
CDR3aa: CASSQAPTVEQYF
len: 13
j_gene: TRBJ2-7
abundance: -
v_gene: TRBV4-2
d_gene: -

CDR3nt: TGCAGCGTTGAAGGTCAGGAATACACTGAAGCTTTCTTT
CDR3aa: CSVEGQEYTEAFF
len: 13
j_gene: TRBJ1-1
abundance: -
v_gene: TRBV29-1
d_gene: -

CDR3nt: TGTGCCAGCAGCGCCCCGGGGGGTCAAGAGACCCAGTACTTC
CDR3aa: CASSAPGGQETQYF
len: 14
j_gene: TRBJ2-5
abundance: -
v_gene: TRBV9
d_gene: TRBD2

CDR3nt: TGTGCCAGCAGTTCTAACTGGTACTATGGCTACACCTTC
CDR3aa: CASSSNWYYGYTF
len: 13
j_gene: TRBJ1-2
abundance: many
v_gene: TRBV28
d_gene: -

CDR3nt: TGTGCCAGCAGCCTTGGTGTGCCGGGCGAGCAGTACTTC
CDR3aa: CASSLGVPGEQYF
len: 13
j_gene: TRBJ2-7
abundance: -
v_gene: TRBV14
d_gene: -

CDR3nt: TGTGCCAGCAGGGATCAGGGTGTCACTGAAGCTTTCTTT
CDR3aa: CASRDQGVTEAFF
len: 13
j_gene: TRBJ1-1
abundance: -
v_gene: TRBV2
d_gene: -

CDR3nt: TGTGCCACCAGCAGAGATAGAGGGACACTGGACGTTACGGGCTATGGCTACACCTTC
CDR3aa: CATSRDRGTLDVTGYGYTF
len: 19
j_gene: TRBJ1-2
abundance: -
v_gene: TRBV15
d_gene: -

CDR3nt: TGTGCCAGTAGTATCGTCCTAGCGGGGGCCGGCTCCTACAATGAGCAGTTCTTC
CDR3aa: CASSIVLAGAGSYNEQFF
len: 18
j_gene: TRBJ2-1
abundance: -
v_gene: TRBV19
d_gene: TRBD2

CDR3nt: TGTGCCAGTAGTCTGATGGGACATCCCTACGAGCAGTACTTC
CDR3aa: CASSLMGHPYEQYF
len: 14
j_gene: TRBJ2-7
abundance: -
v_gene: TRBV19
d_gene: -

CDR3nt: TGTGCCAGCAGTGAGACAGGGGGCCTCTACGAGCAGTACTTC
CDR3aa: CASSETGGLYEQYF
len: 14
j_gene: TRBJ2-7
abundance: -
v_gene: TRBV2
d_gene: TRBD1

CDR3nt: TGTGCTAGTCGTTTGATAGGGGAGGATTCACCCCTCCACTTT
CDR3aa: CASRLIGEDSPLHF
len: 14
j_gene: TRBJ1-6
abundance: -
v_gene: TRBV12-5
d_gene: -

CDR3nt: TGTGCCAGCACCGTTAATTTTAATGAAAAACTGTTTTTT
CDR3aa: CASTVNFNEKLFF
len: 13
j_gene: TRBJ1-4
abundance: -
v_gene: TRBV6-1
d_gene: -

CDR3nt: TGTGCCAGCAGTCGGAGTGACACTGAAGCTTTCTTT
CDR3aa: CASSRSDTEAFF
len: 12
j_gene: TRBJ1-1
abundance: -
v_gene: TRBV6-1
d_gene: -

CDR3nt: TGTGCCAGCAGCCCTGGCCTCAAAAAGGGACAACGGACTGAAGCTTTCTTT
CDR3aa: CASSPGLKKGQRTEAFF
len: 17
j_gene: TRBJ1-1
abundance: -
v_gene: TRBV27
d_gene: -

CDR3nt: TGTGCCAGCACTCCTAGTCAGGGGTTCTTAGATACGCAGTATTTT
CDR3aa: CASTPSQGFLDTQYF
len: 15
j_gene: TRBJ2-3
abundance: -
v_gene: TRBV2
d_gene: -

CDR3nt: TGTGCCAGTTCATCTAGCGCCGACTCCTACAATGAGCAGTTCTTC
CDR3aa: CASSSSADSYNEQFF
len: 15
j_gene: TRBJ2-1
abundance: -
v_gene: TRBV5-4
d_gene: -

CDR3nt: TGTGCAAGTCGGATCCCTCGGGGGGGCCCCAAATGGGGCTACACCTTC
CDR3aa: CASRIPRGGPKWGYTF
len: 16
j_gene: TRBJ1-2
abundance: -
v_gene: TRBV12-2
d_gene: -

CDR3nt: TGTGCCAGCAGTGTCCACGGGACAGCCGATAATTCACCCCTCCACTTT
CDR3aa: CASSVHGTADNSPLHF
len: 16
j_gene: TRBJ1-6
abundance: -
v_gene: TRBV6-1
d_gene: TRBD1

CDR3nt: TGTGCCAGCAAGGGTGAGCCAGGGACTGGCGAGCAGTACTTC
CDR3aa: CASKGEPGTGEQYF
len: 14
j_gene: TRBJ2-7
abundance: -
v_gene: TRBV11-3
d_gene: -

CDR3nt: TGTGCCAGCACCCCGGGGAATCAGCCCCAGCATTTT
CDR3aa: CASTPGNQPQHF
len: 12
j_gene: TRBJ1-5
abundance: -
v_gene: TRBV2
d_gene: -

CDR3nt: TGTGCCAGTAGTAACCCGGCCAGGAAGAAAACCGGGGAGCTGTTTTTT
CDR3aa: CASSNPARKKTGELFF
len: 16
j_gene: TRBJ2-2
abundance: once
v_gene: TRBV19
d_gene: -

CDR3nt: TGTGCCAGCAGCGTATGGGGGGGTGATCAGCCCCAGCATTTT
CDR3aa: CASSVWGGDQPQHF
len: 14
j_gene: TRBJ1-5
abundance: -
v_gene: TRBV9
d_gene: -

CDR3nt: TGTGCTAGTGGGACAGTAAATAATTCACCCCTCCACTTT
CDR3aa: CASGTVNNSPLHF
len: 13
j_gene: TRBJ1-6
abundance: -
v_gene: TRBV12-5
d_gene: -

CDR3nt: TGCGCCAGCCTCTGGACGGGAGGTGGTTTCACAGATACGCAGTATTTT
CDR3aa: CASLWTGGGFTDTQYF
len: 16
j_gene: TRBJ2-3
abundance: -
v_gene: TRBV10-2
d_gene: TRBD2

CDR3nt: TGTGCCAGCAGCTTAGCCCCAAGGGTGGCGGGTCCCCCTTCTAATTCACCCCTCCACTTT
CDR3aa: CASSLAPRVAGPPSNSPLHF
len: 20
j_gene: TRBJ1-6
abundance: once
v_gene: TRBV7-6
d_gene: -

CDR3nt: TGTGCCAGCAGTCCTGGGACAGGGCCGCTGACCCAGTACTTC
CDR3aa: CASSPGTGPLTQYF
len: 14
j_gene: TRBJ2-5
abundance: -
v_gene: TRBV27
d_gene: TRBD1